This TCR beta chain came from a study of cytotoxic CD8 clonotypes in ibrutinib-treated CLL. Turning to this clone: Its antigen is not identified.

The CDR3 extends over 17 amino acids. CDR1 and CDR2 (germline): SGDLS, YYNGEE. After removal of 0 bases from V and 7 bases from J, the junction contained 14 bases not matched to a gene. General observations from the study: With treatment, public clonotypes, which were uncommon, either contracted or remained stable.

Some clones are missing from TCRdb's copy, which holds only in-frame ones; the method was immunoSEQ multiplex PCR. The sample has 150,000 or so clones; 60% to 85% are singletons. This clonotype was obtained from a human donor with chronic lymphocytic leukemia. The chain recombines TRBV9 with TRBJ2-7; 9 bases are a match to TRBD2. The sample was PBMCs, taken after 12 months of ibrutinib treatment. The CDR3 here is CASSVAPTLAGTREQYF. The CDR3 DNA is TGTGCCAGCAGCGTAGCTCCAACGCTAGCGGGAACTCGGGAGCAGTACTTC. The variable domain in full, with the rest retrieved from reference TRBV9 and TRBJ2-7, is DSGVTQTPKHLITATGQRVTLRCSPRSGDLSVYWYQQSLDQGLQFLIQYYNGEERAKGNILERFSAQQFPDLHSELNLSSLELGDSALYFCASSVAPTLAGTREQYFGPGTRLTVT.